This paragraph reports one TCR beta chain. Using immunoSEQ multiplex PCR, the repertoire was profiled, and TCRdb retains in-frame clones only, with some absent. Of roughly 43,000 clones listed, just under 70% were seen once; the top ten hold 6.2%. This CDR3 comprises 14 residues. Germline values: CDR1 LGHDT, CDR2 YNNKEL (reference sequence). V was shortened by 0 bases and J by 5 bases, with 10 bases between the two germline ends. This sample is drawn from a study of blood T cell repertoires in COVID-19. The source of this sequence is an elderly man with acute or convalescent COVID-19. The rearrangement uses TRBV3-1 (or the pseudogene TRBV3-2) and TRBJ2-5, with D unresolved. The sequenced sample consisted of peripheral blood. The CDR3 DNA sequence: TGTGCCAGCAGCCAAGATCTAAGCTGGGAGACCCAGTACTTC. This sequence encodes CASSQDLSWETQYF.